One sample yielded the 25 T cell receptor beta chains listed below, sequenced in a study of patients and donors after allogeneic stem cell transplantation. In TCRdb, the RT-PCR reads were re-called with MiXCR into one record per CDR3 protein. Of roughly 140,000 distinct CDR3 sequences in the sample, over 30% are singletons; the top ten hold about 50%. The specimen sequenced was blood, either unsorted or a sorted T cell fraction (not recorded which). These receptor sequences come from a human donor who was either an allogeneic HSCT recipient or a stem cell or donor lymphocyte infusion donor (not recorded which). It is not recorded whose cells these are; they may come from a transplant donor.

J is TRBJ1-5 and V is TRBV6-1; D is unresolved. The CDR3 loop spans 10 amino acids. The V and J ends lost 2 bases and 9 bases respectively, with 2 bases between them. The V gene's germline CDR1 is MNHNS and CDR2 SASEGT. DNA of the CDR3: TGTGCCAGCAGTGAACGGCCCCAGCATTTT. As protein: CASSERPQHF.

The rearrangement joins TRBV2 to TRBJ1-1, with 7 bases matching TRBD1. The CDR3 is 15 residues long. Per the germline V gene, CDR1 is SNHLY and CDR2 is FYNNEI. J was trimmed by 6 bases and V by 5 bases; bases with no gene match: 12. In DNA, the CDR3 is TGTGCCAGCAGTCGAGGGGGACAGCTTAACGCTGAAGCTTTCTTT. It translates to CASSRGGQLNAEAFF.

The sample holds a few counts of this clonotype. One end of the junction is discordant with germline, which a read error may explain. CDR3 region: CASSPGTEQENQYF. DNA for the CDR3: TGTGCCAGCAGCCCCGGGACAGAACAAGAGAACCAGTACTTC. The chain carries TRBV7-9 and TRBJ2-5; 7 nucleotides line up with TRBD1. The CDR3 runs 14 residues. The germline V gene encodes CDR1 SEHNR and CDR2 FQNEAQ (reference sequence). The full variable domain, in which reference TRBV7-9 and TRBJ2-5 provide the parts outside the CDR3, is DTGVSQNPRHKITKRGQNVTFRCDPISEHNRLYWYRQTLGQGPEFLTYFQNEAQLEKSRLLSDRFSAERPKGSFSTLEIQRTEQGDSAMYLCASSPGTEQENQYFGPGTRLLVL.

V usage is TRBV7-3 and J usage is TRBJ2-2, with TRBD2 matching 10 bases. Germline V gene lookup returns CDR1 SGHTA and CDR2 FQGTGA. The CDR3 contains 15 residues. V gave up 3 bases and J gave up 4 bases; unmatched junction bases: 2. This CDR3 reads CASSFTSGVTGELFF. The CDR3 DNA reads TGTGCCAGCAGCTTTACTAGCGGGGTCACCGGGGAGCTGTTTTTT. The variable domain in full, completed from reference TRBV7-3 and TRBJ2-2, reads GAGVSQTPSNKVTEKGKYVELRCDPISGHTALYWYRQSLGQGPEFLIYFQGTGAADDSGLPNDRFFAVRPEGSVSTLKIQRTERGDSAVYLCASSFTSGVTGELFFGEGSRLTVL.

The chain is built from TRBV5-1 and TRBJ2-3, with D perhaps matching TRBD1 (6 bases). Trimming cost V 3 bases and J 3 bases, with 8 bases left between them. Germline V gene data show CDR1 as SGHRS and CDR2 as YFSETQ. The CDR3 is 13 amino acids. The CDR3, as DNA: TGCGCCAGCAGCTCAGACAGGACAGATACGCAGTATTTT. It codes for CASSSDRTDTQYF.

The chain combines TRBV5-1 with TRBJ1-1; D possibly corresponds to TRBD1 (5 bases). CDR1 SGHRS and CDR2 YFSETQ come from the germline V gene. The CDR3 runs 14 residues. Trimming cost V 6 bases and J 4 bases, with 16 bases left between them. The CDR3: CASTPGGGPTEAFF. The CDR3 DNA reads TGCGCCAGCACCCCCGGGGGGGGACCCACTGAAGCTTTCTTT.

This clonotype turned up a few times. This chain joins TRBV9 and TRBJ1-1, with TRBD1 matching 8 bases. The CDR3 runs to 12 residues. The trim removed 3 bases at V and 11 bases at J, leaving 6 bases unmatched. CDR1 SGDLS and CDR2 YYNGEE come from the germline V gene. Here the CDR3 reads CASSASTGEAFF. CDR3 sequence (DNA): TGTGCCAGCAGCGCCTCGACAGGGGAGGCTTTCTTT.

The chain employs TRBV29-1 and TRBJ1-3; D gene unclear. This CDR3 is built from 13 residues. CDR1 is SQVTM and CDR2 is ANQGSEA in the germline V gene. Trimming removed 5 bases from V and 2 bases from J, with 10 bases in between. The CDR3, as DNA: TGCAGCGTTCGTGGCTCCACTGGAAACACCATATATTTT. The encoded protein is CSVRGSTGNTIYF.

The chain combines TRBV29-1 with TRBJ1-2; 7 bases map to TRBD1. After removal of 3 bases from V and 8 bases from J, the junction contained 12 bases not matched to a gene. CDR3 size: 14 residues. The germline gives CDR1 SQVTM, CDR2 ANQGSEA. The CDR3 region has the DNA TGCAGCGTTGACTTGGGCCCAGGGGGTTCCGGCTACACCTTC. Amino acids: CSVDLGPGGSGYTF.

This clonotype was detected only a few times. V is TRBV29-1 and J is TRBJ1-1, with a possible D match to TRBD1 (5 bases). V lost 0 bases and J lost 0, with 5 bases in between. CDR1 is SQVTM, CDR2 ANQGSEA, per germline. The length of the CDR3 is 13 residues. The CDR3 protein is CSVEEGLNTEAFF. CDR3 bases: TGCAGCGTTGAAGAGGGACTGAACACTGAAGCTTTCTTT.

The chain recombines TRBV4-3 with TRBJ2-1; the D is unclear. The CDR3 has 14 residues. Germline CDR1 and CDR2: LGHNA and YSLEER. V was trimmed by 1 base and J by 8 bases, leaving 12 bases between them. CDR3: CASSQVGYRDEQFF. The CDR3 DNA sequence: TGCGCCAGCAGCCAAGTAGGGTATCGGGATGAGCAGTTCTTC.

This chain links TRBV6-2 or TRBV6-3 with TRBJ2-7; D perhaps matches TRBD2 (6 bases). The CDR3 runs 12 residues. The germline V gene encodes CDR1 MNHEY and CDR2 SVGEGT. Trimming took 6 bases from V and 3 from J, leaving 9 bases between them. In DNA form, the CDR3 reads TGTGCCAGCAGGGGGGGATTCTACGAGCAGTACTTC. Its protein product is CASRGGFYEQYF.

This clonotype was seen only a few times. The chain has TRBV5-1 and TRBJ1-1, with 7 nucleotides matching TRBD1. The CDR3 is 13 residues long. Germline CDR1 reads SGHRS; CDR2 reads YFSETQ. The junction had 7 bases not matched to a gene; V was cut back by 7 bases and J by 4 bases. The CDR3 nucleotides are TGCGCCAGCTTTCAGGGGGTGGGCACTGAAGCTTTCTTT. This codes for CASFQGVGTEAFF.

There are a few counts of this clonotype. The chain uses TRBV28 and TRBJ1-5, with D tentatively TRBD1 (6 bases). The CDR3 is 17 residues long. Trimming left V 3 bases short and J 1 base short, with 16 bases between. Germline V gene lookup returns CDR1 MDHEN and CDR2 SYDVKM. For the CDR3, the DNA is TGTGCCAGCAGTTTGTCCCAGGGGCTAGTAAGCAATCAGCCCCAGCATTTT. Amino acids: CASSLSQGLVSNQPQHF.

The chain couples TRBV12-3 or TRBV12-4 to TRBJ1-1; 8 bases align to TRBD1. After removal of 7 bases from V and 0 bases from J, the junction contained 10 bases not matched to a gene. The CDR3 totals 16 residues. The DNA of the CDR3 is TGTGCCAGCACCCCGAACAGGGGGACCTTGAACACTGAAGCTTTCTTT. Translated, it gives CASTPNRGTLNTEAFF.

This chain connects TRBV12-3 or TRBV12-4 to TRBJ2-5, with 8 nucleotides matching TRBD2. The CDR3 runs to 13 residues. V shed 6 bases and J 3 bases; nucleotides not matched to a gene: 3. CDR3 sequence: CASRGAGEETQYF. CDR3 coding DNA: TGTGCCAGCAGAGGAGCGGGGGAAGAGACCCAGTACTTC.

This clonotype was recorded a few times. The chain joins TRBV28 to TRBJ2-5; 8 bases align to TRBD1. The J segment lost 0 bases and the V segment lost 4 bases, leaving 13 bases of the junction unmatched. Germline values: CDR1 MDHEN, CDR2 SYDVKM. This CDR3 has 18 residues. This CDR3 reads CASSSDFRDRLDQETQYF. DNA of the CDR3: TGTGCCAGCAGTTCCGACTTTCGGGACAGGTTGGACCAAGAGACCCAGTACTTC.

This CDR3 is CASSVDPGTEYNEQFF. The CDR3 coding sequence is TGTGCCAGCAGCGTAGATCCCGGGACAGAATACAATGAGCAGTTCTTC. V usage is TRBV9 and J usage is TRBJ2-1; 7 nucleotides match TRBD1. The CDR3 runs 16 residues. Germline V gives CDR1 SGDLS, CDR2 YYNGEE. V trimming: 0 bases; J trimming: 4 bases; junction bases outside the gene matches: 7.

This clonotype was seen a few times. This chain uses TRBV20-1 with TRBJ2-1; D possibly corresponds to TRBD1 (6 bases). The CDR3 runs 15 residues. V gave up 6 bases and J gave up 1 base, with 16 bases separating them. The germline V gene encodes CDR1 DFQATT and CDR2 SNEGSKA (reference sequence). The CDR3 DNA reads TGCAGTGCCCGTCCTAGGGGGAGTTCCTACAATGAGCAGTTCTTC. Encoded protein: CSARPRGSSYNEQFF.

This CDR3 reads CASSRGGQGNSPLHF. DNA for the CDR3: TGTGCCAGCAGCCGGGGCGGCCAAGGGAATTCACCCCTCCACTTT. The chain is built from TRBV7-9 and TRBJ1-6; D is perhaps TRBD1 (5 bases). The V gene's germline CDR1 is SEHNR and CDR2 FQNEAQ (reference sequence). This CDR3 spans 15 amino acids. Trimming removed 5 bases at V and 7 bases at J, with 15 bases between. The full variable domain, its missing parts supplied by reference TRBV7-9 and TRBJ1-6, is DTGVSQNPRHKITKRGQNVTFRCDPISEHNRLYWYRQTLGQGPEFLTYFQNEAQLEKSRLLSDRFSAERPKGSFSTLEIQRTEQGDSAMYLCASSRGGQGNSPLHFGNGTRLTVT.

The rearrangement uses TRBV25-1 and TRBJ1-1, with no clear D. V was shortened by 3 bases and J by 8 bases, with 7 bases between the two germline ends. The CDR3 is made up of 11 amino acids. Per germline, CDR1 MGHDK and CDR2 SYGVNS. CDR3 protein: CASSENVEAFF. DNA of the CDR3: TGTGCCAGCAGTGAGAATGTCGAAGCTTTCTTT. Looking up the rest from reference TRBV25-1 and TRBJ1-1 gives the full variable domain: EADIYQTPRYLVIGTGKKITLECSQTMGHDKMYWYQQDPGMELHLIHYSYGVNSTEKGDLSSESTVSRIRTEHFPLTLESARPSHTSQYLCASSENVEAFFGQGTRLTVV.

This chain joins TRBV28 and TRBJ1-6; 7 bases agree with TRBD1. Germline lookup yields CDR1 MDHEN and CDR2 SYDVKM. J was trimmed by 11 bases and V by 3 bases; bases with no gene match: 4. CDR3 length: 13 residues. In DNA, the CDR3 is TGTGCCAGCAGTTTCAGGGGGTCGGCACCCCTCCACTTT. It specifies CASSFRGSAPLHF.

DNA for the CDR3: TGTGCCAGCAGCTCCACGACGACCGGGGAGCTGTTTTTT. This encodes CASSSTTTGELFF. The chain combines TRBV11-2 with TRBJ2-2; D gene uncertain. CDR1 is SGHAT, CDR2 FQNNGV, per germline. Trimming removed 4 bases from V and 5 bases from J, with 8 bases in between. This CDR3 has 13 amino acids.

The rearrangement links TRBV28 to TRBJ1-5; D might be TRBD1 (6 bases). Germline values: CDR1 MDHEN, CDR2 SYDVKM. Trimming removed 5 bases at V and 6 bases at J, with 11 bases between. The CDR3 sequence is 13 residues long. The CDR3 sequence is CASSRDRIQPQHF. The CDR3 DNA reads TGTGCCAGCAGTCGCGACAGGATTCAGCCCCAGCATTTT.

The V and J genes are TRBV7-8 and TRBJ2-7; D unresolved. The CDR3 has 13 residues. Germline CDR1 is SGHVS and CDR2 is FQNEAQ. Between the trimmed V and J ends, which lost 1 base and 4 bases, there was a span of 8 bases. Here the CDR3 DNA reads TGTGCCAGCAGCTTAGACCAGACGTACGAGCAGTACGTC. Translating gives CASSLDQTYEQYV.